The rows below give T cell receptor beta chains drawn from one sample of a study of shared clonotypes between healthy human individuals. Clones were read by immunoSEQ multiplex PCR, and TCRdb kept only the in-frame ones, dropping some. The profile covers more than 2 million clones, with 95% appearing a single time and roughly 0.13% taken by the ten largest. The sample comprised naive CD4+ T cells sorted from blood. The source is a man aged 18 to 29 in good health. Each CDR3 is given with its conserved first and last residue. The order of the fields is clone size, D gene, J gene, V gene, CDR3 protein, CDR3 DNA. D genes are given only for firm matches. Clone size, where shown, is once, few, many, or a class for clones that have expanded.

size: few; D: NA; J: TRBJ1-6; V: TRBV7-2; CDR3: CASSYPQGNSPLHF; DNA: TGTGCCAGCAGCTATCCACAGGGCAATTCACCCCTCCACTTT
size: NA; D: NA; J: TRBJ1-4; V: TRBV27; CDR3: CASSRPSTNEKLFF; DNA: TGTGCCAGCAGCCGACCATCAACTAATGAAAAACTGTTTTTT
size: once; D: NA; J: TRBJ1-5; V: TRBV28; CDR3: CAIAGFSNQPQHF; DNA: TGTGCCATCGCAGGGTTTAGCAATCAGCCCCAGCATTTT
size: once; D: NA; J: TRBJ2-7; V: TRBV9; CDR3: CASSVGEPSLTYEQYF; DNA: TGTGCCAGCAGCGTAGGAGAGCCATCCCTCACCTACGAGCAGTACTTC
size: NA; D: NA; J: TRBJ1-2; V: TRBV18; CDR3: CASSPVETSYGYTF; DNA: TGTGCCAGCTCACCAGTCGAGACCTCCTATGGCTACACCTTC
size: NA; D: NA; J: TRBJ1-5; V: TRBV7-2; CDR3: CASSLDYNNQPQHF; DNA: TGTGCCAGCAGCTTAGACTACAACAATCAGCCCCAGCATTTT
size: NA; D: TRBD2; J: TRBJ2-1; V: TRBV7-9; CDR3: CASSSPSRGGKNEQFF; DNA: TGTGCCAGCAGCTCCCCGTCCCGGGGGGGAAAGAATGAGCAGTTCTTC
size: NA; D: NA; J: TRBJ1-2; V: TRBV6-1; CDR3: CASSMTEYGYTF; DNA: TGTGCCAGCAGTATGACAGAGTATGGCTACACCTTC
size: NA; D: TRBD2; J: TRBJ2-7; V: TRBV18; CDR3: CASSTGTSGTGYEQYF; DNA: TGTGCCAGCTCAACCGGGACTAGCGGGACAGGGTACGAGCAGTACTTC
size: NA; D: TRBD2; J: TRBJ2-5; V: TRBV5-6; CDR3: CASSFLRPGRRETQYF; DNA: TGTGCCAGCAGCTTTTTAAGGCCCGGGAGGCGGGAGACCCAGTACTTC
size: NA; D: TRBD1; J: TRBJ1-5; V: TRBV6-1; CDR3: CASSGTGGLQPQHF; DNA: TGTGCCAGCAGTGGGACAGGGGGACTCCAGCCCCAGCATTTT